These 31 T cell receptor beta chains came from one sample sequenced in a study of cytomegalovirus exposure and HLA in healthy donors. Researchers ran the PCR with 60 Vbeta and 13 Jbeta primers. Assay: immunoSEQ multiplex PCR; the TCRdb copy retains only in-frame clones and omits some. In the table there are under 200,000 clones, about 72% of which are singletons. Sequencing was carried out using PBMCs. Receptors were obtained from a middle-aged man in good health and CMV-seropositive.

This clone was seen a few times. In the same sample, other DNA sequences code for this CDR3. The rearrangement joins TRBV5-1 to TRBJ1-2, with TRBD1 matching over 11 bases. This CDR3 has 15 residues. Germline CDR1 and CDR2: SGHRS and YFSETQ. V dropped 5 bases and J dropped 2; count of bases not matched to a gene: 5. The CDR3 protein is CASSPGTGGNYGYTF. The DNA for the CDR3 is TGCGCCAGCAGTCCCGGGACAGGGGGGAACTATGGCTACACCTTC.

This clone was counted between two and nine times. J is TRBJ2-1 and V is TRBV6-1, with 10 nucleotides matching TRBD2. The CDR3 loop spans 14 amino acids. V dropped 6 bases and J dropped 4; count of bases not matched to a gene: 3. Germline CDR1 MNHNS, CDR2 SASEGT. This CDR3 reads CASSSGGGYNEQFF. CDR3 DNA sequence: TGTGCCAGCAGCAGCGGGGGGGGATACAATGAGCAGTTCTTC.

CDR3 sequence: CAISGITGTNSPLHF. In nucleotides, the CDR3 is TGTGCCATCAGTGGGATAACAGGGACTAATTCACCCCTCCACTTT. The V gene is TRBV10-3, the J gene TRBJ1-6, with D perhaps TRBD1 (6 bases). The V and J ends lost 4 bases and 6 bases respectively, with 13 bases between them. CDR1 is ENHRY, CDR2 SYGVKD, per germline. The CDR3 consists of 15 residues.

This clone showed up just once. One junction end does not reproduce the germline sequence, and a read error may be involved. This chain uses TRBV7-7 with TRBJ1-1; 9 bases agree with TRBD1. This CDR3 comprises 14 residues. CDR1 is SSHAT and CDR2 is FNYEAQ in the germline V gene (reference sequence). This CDR3 reads CASTRDREDTEAFF. Here the CDR3 DNA reads TGTGCTAGCACTAGGGACAGGGAGGACACTGAAGCTTTCTTT. Drawing the rest from reference TRBV7-7 and TRBJ1-1, the complete variable domain is GAGVSQSPRYKVTKRGQDVTLRCDPISSHATLYWYQQALGQGPEFLTYFNYEAQPDKSGLPSDRFSAERPEGSISTLTIQRTEQRDSAMYRCASTRDREDTEAFFGQGTRLTVV.

The CDR3 region is CASSGSRQANEQYF. The CDR3, as DNA: TGTGCCAGCAGTGGTTCAAGGCAGGCGAACGAGCAGTACTTC. The chain has TRBV6-5 and TRBJ2-7; D is unclear. The germline V gene has CDR1 MNHEY and CDR2 SVGAGI. The length of the CDR3 is 14 residues. V lost 5 bases and J 5 bases, leaving 16 bases between the germline ends.

The CDR3 region is CASNFAPGQTNSPLHF. The CDR3 DNA reads TGCGCCAGCAACTTCGCACCGGGACAGACAAATTCACCCCTCCACTTT. The rearrangement uses TRBV5-1 and TRBJ1-6, with TRBD1 identical over 7 bases. The CDR3 spans 16 residues. Germline values: CDR1 SGHRS, CDR2 YFSETQ. Losses at the gene ends were 6 bases for V and 7 bases for J; bases not matched to a gene: 13.

This chain uses TRBV5-4 with TRBJ2-6; tentatively, D is TRBD1 (5 bases). The CDR3 spans 18 residues. Germline V gives CDR1 SGHNT, CDR2 YYREEE (reference sequence). V lost 0 bases and J lost 1, with 14 bases in between. In DNA, the CDR3 is TGTGCCAGCAGCTTGGCGGGTATGGGGCGATCTGGGGCCAACGTCCTGACTTTC. Amino acid sequence: CASSLAGMGRSGANVLTF. The full variable domain, rest sourced from reference TRBV5-4 and TRBJ2-6, is ETGVTQSPTHLIKTRGQQVTLRCSSQSGHNTVSWYQQALGQGPQFIFQYYREEENGRGNFPPRFSGLQFPNYSSELNVNALELDDSALYLCASSLAGMGRSGANVLTFGAGSRLTVL.

The chain combines TRBV6-1 with TRBJ1-1; possibly TRBD1 for D (6 bases). The CDR3 is made up of 14 amino acids. In germline, CDR1 is MNHNS, CDR2 SASEGT. The germline V and J ends were trimmed by 7 bases and 1 base, with 13 bases remaining between them. As DNA, the CDR3 is TGTGCCAGCACCAGAGGGGGGGGGAACACTGAAGCTTTCTTT. Protein: CASTRGGGNTEAFF.

This clone was picked up one time. The rearrangement joins TRBV19 to TRBJ2-7, with D tentatively TRBD1 (6 bases). The ends were cut back, 3 bases at V and 4 bases at J, with 13 bases in the middle. Germline V gives CDR1 LNHDA, CDR2 SQIVND (reference sequence). The CDR3 sequence is 14 residues long. The CDR3, as DNA: TGTGCCAGTAGTATCCAGTTGAGGGGGTACGAGCAGTACTTC. It is translated as CASSIQLRGYEQYF. Full variable domain (remainder filled in from reference TRBV19 and TRBJ2-7): DGGITQSPKYLFRKEGQNVTLSCEQNLNHDAMYWYRQDPGQGLRLIYYSQIVNDFQKGDIAEGYSVSREKKESFPLTVTSAQKNPTAFYLCASSIQLRGYEQYFGPGTRLTVT.

The chain recombines TRBV2 with TRBJ2-7; D gene unclear. Trimming left V 6 bases short and J 3 bases short, with 3 bases between. From germline, CDR1 is SNHLY and CDR2 FYNNEI. CDR3 length: 10 amino acids. The CDR3 here is CASSFYEQYF. In nucleotides, the CDR3 is TGTGCCAGCAGCTTCTACGAGCAGTACTTC.

The V call is TRBV5-1, the J call TRBJ1-1; D is perhaps TRBD1 (5 bases). CDR3 length: 13 residues. Germline CDR1 is SGHRS and CDR2 is YFSETQ. Trimming removed 3 bases at V and 4 bases at J, with 10 bases between. This chain's CDR3 is CASSSGGGTEAFF. CDR3 nucleotides: TGCGCCAGCAGCTCGGGGGGGGGCACTGAAGCTTTCTTT.

This clone was found once. The genes are TRBV19 and TRBJ2-5; D possibly corresponds to TRBD2 (5 bases). The CDR3 has 15 amino acids. The germline gives CDR1 LNHDA, CDR2 SQIVND (reference sequence). V lost 1 base to trimming and J lost 1 base, with 10 bases between them. The CDR3 is CASSIVAGRQETQYF. CDR3 in DNA: TGTGCCAGTAGTATAGTGGCGGGCCGCCAAGAGACCCAGTACTTC.

J is TRBJ1-1 and V is TRBV2; maybe TRBD1 (6 bases). The V end was cut by 3 bases, the J end by 12 bases, with 14 bases between. The CDR3 extends over 12 amino acids. Germline assignment: CDR1 SNHLY and CDR2 FYNNEI. The CDR3 nucleotides read TGTGCCAGCAGTGATGAACACAGGGACCCTTTCTTT. This translates into CASSDEHRDPFF. Full variable domain (missing parts from reference TRBV2 and TRBJ1-1): EPEVTQTPSHQVTQMGQEVILRCVPISNHLYFYWYRQILGQKVEFLVSFYNNEISEKSEIFDDQFSVERPDGSNFTLKIRSTKLEDSAMYFCASSDEHRDPFFGQGTRLTVV.

The rearrangement links TRBV5-1 to TRBJ2-3, with a possible D match to TRBD2 (6 bases). V lost 1 base and J 2 bases, leaving 11 bases between the germline ends. The germline gives CDR1 SGHRS, CDR2 YFSETQ. This CDR3 spans 15 amino acids. The CDR3 is CASSLSGLTTDTQYF. The CDR3 DNA reads as TGCGCCAGCAGCTTGTCTGGACTAACCACAGATACGCAGTATTTT. Based on the CDR3 plus reference TRBV5-1 and TRBJ2-3, the full variable domain is KAGVTQTPRYLIKTRGQQVTLSCSPISGHRSVSWYQQTPGQGLQFLFEYFSETQRNKGNFPGRFSGRQFSNSRSEMNVSTLELGDSALYLCASSLSGLTTDTQYFGPGTRLTVL.

This clone was seen ten or more times. Other DNA sequences in the sample encode the same CDR3. The rearrangement uses TRBV6-5 and TRBJ2-7; 8 bases match TRBD1. Germline CDR1 is MNHEY and CDR2 is SVGAGI. Germline trimming cut 2 bases from V and 4 bases from J; bases unmatched to any gene: 4. The CDR3 extends over 14 amino acids. The CDR3 nucleotides are TGTGCCAGCAGTTACGGACAGGGTGGTTACGAGCAGTACTTC. Protein: CASSYGQGGYEQYF.

This clone has just a few counts. For the CDR3, the DNA is TGTGCCAGCAGTACTAGCGGGGGGGCGGGAGAGACCCAGTACTTC. Translating gives CASSTSGGAGETQYF. The rearrangement uses TRBV7-9 and TRBJ2-5; 13 bases are a match to TRBD2. This CDR3 has 15 amino acids. V lost 6 bases and J lost 4; bases outside the gene matches: 5. Looked up from germline, CDR1 is SEHNR and CDR2 is FQNEAQ (reference sequence).

The chain carries TRBV27 and TRBJ2-1; no firm D call. Between the trimmed V and J ends, which lost 3 bases and 9 bases, there was a span of 9 bases. Germline CDR1 MNHEY, CDR2 SMNVEV (reference sequence). The CDR3 length is 12 residues. The CDR3 DNA is TGTGCCAGCAGTTTCGGTGTATCTGAGCAGTTCTTC. As protein: CASSFGVSEQFF.

The chain uses TRBV2 and TRBJ2-5, with 7 nucleotides matching TRBD1. This CDR3 contains 15 residues. V gave up 5 bases and J gave up 5 bases; unmatched junction bases: 11. CDR1 and CDR2 from the germline V gene are SNHLY and FYNNEI. This CDR3 is CASSTRQGLGETQYF. DNA for the CDR3: TGTGCCAGCAGTACCAGACAGGGCCTGGGGGAGACCCAGTACTTC.

The chain links TRBV11-3 to TRBJ1-1; D possibly corresponds to TRBD1 (5 bases). CDR3 length equals 13 residues. Germline CDR1 reads SGHNT; CDR2 reads YENEEA. Deletions cut 2 bases from V and 4 bases from J, with 8 bases between. CDR3 nucleotides: TGTGCCAGCAGCTTACAGGGCGGCACTGAAGCTTTCTTT. The encoded protein is CASSLQGGTEAFF.

The chain uses TRBV6-4 and TRBJ2-5, with 11 bases lining up with TRBD2. CDR3 length equals 15 residues. Germline values: CDR1 MRHNA, CDR2 SNTAGT. Unmatched junction bases numbered 4, after V lost 5 bases and J lost 2 bases. CDR3 DNA sequence: TGTGCCAGCAGTCCCACTAGCGGGGGTCAAGAGACCCAGTACTTC. Its translation is CASSPTSGGQETQYF.

The rearrangement links TRBV11-2 to TRBJ1-2, with D possibly being TRBD1 (5 bases). V lost 5 bases and J lost 4, with 17 bases in between. Germline V gene lookup returns CDR1 SGHAT and CDR2 FQNNGV. This CDR3 region has 15 residues. This CDR3 is CASSPSGGAAYGYTF. As DNA, the CDR3 is TGTGCCAGCAGCCCCTCGGGAGGGGCGGCCTATGGCTACACCTTC. The full variable domain, rest sourced from reference TRBV11-2 and TRBJ1-2, is EAGVAQSPRYKIIEKRQSVAFWCNPISGHATLYWYQQILGQGPKLLIQFQNNGVVDDSQLPKDRFSAERLKGVDSTLKIQPAKLEDSAVYLCASSPSGGAAYGYTFGSGTRLTVV.

The chain joins TRBV5-5 to TRBJ2-7, with TRBD2 identical over 11 bases. Germline CDR1 SGHKS, CDR2 YYEKEE (reference sequence). The CDR3 has 15 amino acids. V lost 3 bases and J lost 0; bases outside the gene matches: 2. This CDR3 is CASSWGLAASYEQYF. CDR3 in DNA: TGTGCCAGCAGCTGGGGACTAGCGGCCTCCTACGAGCAGTACTTC. Drawing the rest from reference TRBV5-5 and TRBJ2-7, the complete variable domain is DAGVTQSPTHLIKTRGQQVTLRCSPISGHKSVSWYQQVLGQGPQFIFQYYEKEERGRGNFPDRFSARQFPNYSSELNVNALLLGDSALYLCASSWGLAASYEQYFGPGTRLTVT.

The chain combines TRBV29-1 with TRBJ1-1; 7 bases are a match to TRBD1. CDR3 length: 12 amino acids. The trim removed 3 bases at V and 5 bases at J, leaving 3 bases unmatched. Germline CDR1 SQVTM, CDR2 ANQGSEA. CDR3 protein: CSVDRGRTEAFF. The CDR3 DNA follows: TGCAGCGTTGACAGGGGGAGGACTGAAGCTTTCTTT.

This clone was seen more than once but under ten times. Other nucleotide sequences in the sample specify the same CDR3. This chain connects TRBV27 to TRBJ2-7; TRBD1 matches at 7 bases. The V gene's germline CDR1 is MNHEY and CDR2 SMNVEV (reference sequence). V shed 3 bases and J 1 base; nucleotides not matched to a gene: 0. The CDR3 has 13 amino acids. CDR3 amino acids: CASSLTGSYEQYF. The DNA for the CDR3 is TGTGCCAGCAGTTTGACAGGGTCCTACGAGCAGTACTTC.

The chain's CDR3 is CASMIDRVNNEQFF. The CDR3 DNA is TGTGCCAGCATGATCGACAGGGTGAACAATGAGCAGTTCTTC. The chain has TRBV6-1 and TRBJ2-1, with 7 bases matching TRBD1. CDR1 and CDR2 (germline): MNHNS, SASEGT. This CDR3 is built from 14 residues. V dropped 7 bases and J dropped 5; count of bases not matched to a gene: 8.

V is TRBV9 and J is TRBJ1-6; D gene ambiguous. V lost 2 bases and J lost 7, with 13 bases in between. This CDR3 is 15 amino acids long. CDR1 is SGDLS, CDR2 YYNGEE, per germline. The DNA of the CDR3 is TGTGCCAGCAGCGTGTCCCCAGGCTCAAATTCACCCCTCCACTTT. It codes for CASSVSPGSNSPLHF.

The chain recombines TRBV7-6 with TRBJ1-6, with a weak D call TRBD1 (5 bases). The CDR3 covers 14 residues. V was pared by 8 bases and J by 6 bases, with 14 bases between. Germline V gives CDR1 SGHVS, CDR2 FNYEAQ. The CDR3 DNA follows: TGTGCCAGCTCTGGGACTGTCGGTAATTCACCCCTCCACTTT. Its translation: CASSGTVGNSPLHF. Combining the CDR3 with reference TRBV7-6 and TRBJ1-6 gives the whole variable domain GAGVSQSPRYKVTKRGQDVALRCDPISGHVSLYWYRQALGQGPEFLTYFNYEAQQDKSGLPNDRFSAERPEGSISTLTIQRTEQRDSAMYRCASSGTVGNSPLHFGNGTRLTVT.

The rearrangement joins TRBV28 to TRBJ2-2; D ambiguous. Trimming took off 2 bases at V and 6 bases at J, with 4 bases between the two ends. Germline lookup yields CDR1 MDHEN and CDR2 SYDVKM. The CDR3 totals 12 residues. CDR3 residues: CASSLAAGELFF. DNA for the CDR3: TGTGCCAGCAGTTTAGCGGCCGGGGAGCTGTTTTTT. Combining the CDR3 with reference TRBV28 and TRBJ2-2 gives the whole variable domain DVKVTQSSRYLVKRTGEKVFLECVQDMDHENMFWYRQDPGLGLRLIYFSYDVKMKEKGDIPEGYSVSREKKERFSLILESASTNQTSMYLCASSLAAGELFFGEGSRLTVL.

The chain couples TRBV15 to TRBJ2-7; 7 nucleotides agree with TRBD1. CDR1 and CDR2 from the germline V gene are LNHNV and YYDKDF (reference sequence). The V and J ends lost 3 bases and 9 bases, in that order; junction bases with no gene match: 8. The CDR3 is 13 residues long. The chain's CDR3 is CATSSPLDRAQYF. CDR3 sequence (DNA): TGTGCCACCAGCAGTCCCCTCGACAGGGCGCAGTACTTC.

There are a few counts of this clone. The chain's CDR3 is CASSPDTGGHGANVLTF. The CDR3 nucleotides are TGCGCCAGCAGCCCCGATACCGGGGGTCACGGGGCCAACGTCCTGACTTTC. This rearrangement joins TRBV4-3 to TRBJ2-6; a weak D match, TRBD2 (6 bases). Trimming pared 4 bases from V and 4 bases from J, leaving 17 bases between. The germline V gene has CDR1 LGHNA and CDR2 YSLEER. This CDR3 has 17 amino acids.

The chain joins TRBV28 to TRBJ1-1; 7 nucleotides line up with TRBD1. J gave up 1 base and V 3 bases, and 17 bases lay outside the gene matches. CDR3 length equals 19 residues. Per the germline V gene, CDR1 is MDHEN and CDR2 is SYDVKM. The CDR3 coding sequence is TGTGCCAGCAGTTTTGTTCATCGTGGAGGAGGGGGCCGGAACACTGAAGCTTTCTTT. This encodes CASSFVHRGGGGRNTEAFF.